The clone carrying this T cell receptor beta chain was seen more than once but under ten times. Antigen specificity is unknown. Unique molecular identifiers tagged the TCR beta cDNA libraries. T cells, roughly 0.95 to 10 million of them, yielded roughly 550,000 cDNA molecules. TCRdb fed the PCR reads into MiXCR, producing one record per CDR3 protein. This table has about 200,000 distinct CDR3 sequences, 29% appearing once. This sample was taken from a study of post-analysis software for immune sequencing data. Whole-study context: Relapsing-remitting, secondary progressive and progressive-relapsing courses of multiple sclerosis were included.

This CDR3 has 13 amino acids. Germline CDR1 reads DFQATT; CDR2 reads SNEGSKA (reference sequence). V was pared by 1 base and J by 5 bases, with 9 bases between. Whole-study findings and limits: Versus controls, multiple sclerosis patients showed significantly lower diversity (normalized Chao1). By F measure, samples from a shared preparation batch strongly co-clustered. The five TRBV segments detected at higher frequency in patients than in controls included TRBV5-6, TRBV5-1 and TRBV20-1.

The material sequenced was blood. The gene calls are TRBV20-1 and TRBJ1-5, with D hard to call. This TCR was recovered from a girl under 18 with multiple sclerosis. The CDR3 DNA follows: TGCAGTGCTAGAGGACCAAGGTATCAGCCCCAGCATTTT. This gives the protein CSARGPRYQPQHF.